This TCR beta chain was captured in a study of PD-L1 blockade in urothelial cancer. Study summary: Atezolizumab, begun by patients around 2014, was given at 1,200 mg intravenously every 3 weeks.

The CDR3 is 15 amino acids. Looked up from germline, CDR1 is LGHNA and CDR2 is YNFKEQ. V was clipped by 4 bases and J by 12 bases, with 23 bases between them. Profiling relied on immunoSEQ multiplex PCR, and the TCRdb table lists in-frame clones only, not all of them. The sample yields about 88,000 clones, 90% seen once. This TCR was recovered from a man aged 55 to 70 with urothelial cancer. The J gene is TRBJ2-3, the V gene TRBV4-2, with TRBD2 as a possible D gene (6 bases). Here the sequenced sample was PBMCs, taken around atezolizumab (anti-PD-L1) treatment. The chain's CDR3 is CASSPNRLVADPQYF. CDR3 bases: TGTGCCAGCAGCCCCAATCGGTTAGTAGCGGACCCCCAGTATTTT.